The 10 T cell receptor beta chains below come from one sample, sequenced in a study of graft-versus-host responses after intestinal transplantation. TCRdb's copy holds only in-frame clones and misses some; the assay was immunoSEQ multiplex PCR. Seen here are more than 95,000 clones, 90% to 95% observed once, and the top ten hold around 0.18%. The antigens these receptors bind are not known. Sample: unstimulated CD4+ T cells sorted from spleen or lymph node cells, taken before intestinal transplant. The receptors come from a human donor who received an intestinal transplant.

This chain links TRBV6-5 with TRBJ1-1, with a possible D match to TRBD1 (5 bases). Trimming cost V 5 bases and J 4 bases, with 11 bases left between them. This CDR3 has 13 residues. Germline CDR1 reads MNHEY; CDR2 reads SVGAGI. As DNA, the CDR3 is TGTGCCAGCAGTGAAGGGAGGGGCACTGAAGCTTTCTTT. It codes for CASSEGRGTEAFF.

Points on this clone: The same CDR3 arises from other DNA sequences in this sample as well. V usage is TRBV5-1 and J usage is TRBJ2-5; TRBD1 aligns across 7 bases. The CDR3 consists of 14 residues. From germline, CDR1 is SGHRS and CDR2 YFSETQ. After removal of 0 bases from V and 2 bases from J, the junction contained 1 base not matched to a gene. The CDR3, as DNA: TGCGCCAGCAGCTTGGGGGACAGTCAAGAGACCCAGTACTTC. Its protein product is CASSLGDSQETQYF.

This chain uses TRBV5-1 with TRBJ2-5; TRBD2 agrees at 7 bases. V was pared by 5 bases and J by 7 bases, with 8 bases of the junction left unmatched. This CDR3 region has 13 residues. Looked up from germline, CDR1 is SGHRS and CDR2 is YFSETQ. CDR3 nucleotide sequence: TGCGCCAGCAGGGGAGGACTAGAGGGGACCCAGTACTTC. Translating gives CASRGGLEGTQYF.

CDR3 coding DNA: TGTGCCACCAGCAGAGATGGAGGGAATCTCCGGCCCCAGCATTTT. It codes for CATSRDGGNLRPQHF. The chain couples TRBV15 to TRBJ1-5, with D unclear. The V gene lost 0 bases and the J gene lost 9 bases, with 15 bases spanning the gap. The CDR3 runs to 15 residues. The germline gives CDR1 LNHNV, CDR2 YYDKDF (reference sequence).

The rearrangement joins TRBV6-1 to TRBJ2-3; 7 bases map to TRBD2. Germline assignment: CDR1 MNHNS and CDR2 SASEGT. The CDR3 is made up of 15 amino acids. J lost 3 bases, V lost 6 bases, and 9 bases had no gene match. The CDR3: CASRPTSPRTDTQYF. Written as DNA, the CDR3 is TGTGCCAGCAGGCCGACTAGCCCGCGGACAGATACGCAGTATTTT.

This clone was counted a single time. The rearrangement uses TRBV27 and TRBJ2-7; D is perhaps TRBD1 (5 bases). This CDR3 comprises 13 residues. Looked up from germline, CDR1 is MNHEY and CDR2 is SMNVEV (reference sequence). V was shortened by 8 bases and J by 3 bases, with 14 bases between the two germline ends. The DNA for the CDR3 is TGTGCCAGCGGAACCAGGGCGAACTACGAGCAGTACTTC. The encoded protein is CASGTRANYEQYF.

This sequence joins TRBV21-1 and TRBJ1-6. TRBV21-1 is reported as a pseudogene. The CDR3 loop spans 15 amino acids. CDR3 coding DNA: TGTGCCAGCCCCAGCGGGGACCATTATAATTCACCCCTCCACTTT. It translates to CASPSGDHYNSPLHF.

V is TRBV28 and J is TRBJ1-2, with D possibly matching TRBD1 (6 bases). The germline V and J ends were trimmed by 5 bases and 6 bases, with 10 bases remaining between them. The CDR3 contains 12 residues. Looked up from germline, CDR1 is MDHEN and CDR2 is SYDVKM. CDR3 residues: CASSQQGNGYTF. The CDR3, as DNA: TGTGCCAGCAGTCAACAGGGAAATGGCTACACCTTC.

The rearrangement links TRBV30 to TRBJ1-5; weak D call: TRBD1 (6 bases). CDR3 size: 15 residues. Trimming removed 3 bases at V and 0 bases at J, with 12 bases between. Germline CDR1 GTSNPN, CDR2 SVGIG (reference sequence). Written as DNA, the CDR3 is TGTGCCTGGAGAGCCAGGGGAAATAGCAATCAGCCCCAGCATTTT. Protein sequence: CAWRARGNSNQPQHF. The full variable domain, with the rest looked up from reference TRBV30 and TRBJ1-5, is SQTIHQWPATLVQPVGSPLSLECTVEGTSNPNLYWYRQAAGRGLQLLFYSVGIGQISSEVPQNLSASRPQDRQFILSSKKLLLSDSGFYLCAWRARGNSNQPQHFGDGTRLSIL.

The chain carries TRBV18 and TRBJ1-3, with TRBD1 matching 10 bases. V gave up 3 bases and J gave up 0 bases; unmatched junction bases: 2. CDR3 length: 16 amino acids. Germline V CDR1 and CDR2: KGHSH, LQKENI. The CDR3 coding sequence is TGTGCCAGCTCACCGGGACAGGGGAGCTCTGGAAACACCATATATTTT. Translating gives CASSPGQGSSGNTIYF.